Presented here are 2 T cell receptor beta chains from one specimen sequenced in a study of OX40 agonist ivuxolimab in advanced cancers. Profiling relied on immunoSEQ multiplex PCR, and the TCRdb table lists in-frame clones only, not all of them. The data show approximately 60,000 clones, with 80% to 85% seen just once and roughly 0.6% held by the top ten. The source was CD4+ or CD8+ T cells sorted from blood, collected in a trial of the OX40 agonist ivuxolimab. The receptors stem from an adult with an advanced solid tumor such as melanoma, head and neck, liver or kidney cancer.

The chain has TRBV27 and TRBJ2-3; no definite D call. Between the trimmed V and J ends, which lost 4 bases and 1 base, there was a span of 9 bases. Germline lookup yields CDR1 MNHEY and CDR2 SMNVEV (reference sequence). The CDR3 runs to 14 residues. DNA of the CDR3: TGTGCCAGCAGTTCACCTCCCCGCACAGATACGCAGTATTTT. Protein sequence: CASSSPPRTDTQYF.

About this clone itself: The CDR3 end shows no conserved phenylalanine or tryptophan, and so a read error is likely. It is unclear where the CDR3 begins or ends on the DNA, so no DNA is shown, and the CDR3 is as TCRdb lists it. The CDR3 loop is CASSDYTQEI. This chain links TRBV6-1 with TRBJ2-7; TRBD1 is the table's D call, not checked against the DNA. The length of the CDR3 is 10 amino acids, counting both ends. Germline V gene sequence: CDR1 MNHNS, CDR2 SASEGT.